This passage covers 5 T cell receptor beta chains from one sample sequenced in a study of Tregs in tolerant kidney transplant recipients. Repertoires were generated with immunoSEQ multiplex PCR, while TCRdb's copy carries only in-frame clones and drops some. The data hold about 110,000 clones, with 90% observed a single time. The sample was CD4+ T cells from blood, taken before the transplant. Receptors originate from a human donor who received a combined kidney and bone marrow transplant.

This clone turned up a few times. The rearrangement uses TRBV19 and TRBJ2-7; tentatively, D is TRBD1 (5 bases). Trimming removed 6 bases at V and 2 bases at J, with 14 bases between. The CDR3 is 14 residues long. The germline V gene encodes CDR1 LNHDA and CDR2 SQIVND (reference sequence). The DNA for the CDR3 is TGTGCCAGTAGGAAAACAGGACAAACCTACGAGCAGTACTTC. This encodes CASRKTGQTYEQYF.

This rearrangement joins TRBV6-1 to TRBJ1-2; 7 nucleotides agree with TRBD1. The CDR3 contains 14 residues. The trim removed 2 bases at V and 14 bases at J, leaving 14 bases unmatched. Germline loops: CDR1 MNHNS, CDR2 SASEGT. Here the CDR3 reads CASSEIRQGGSGTF. As DNA, the CDR3 is TGTGCCAGCAGTGAAATTCGGCAGGGGGGTAGTGGGACCTTC.

V gene TRBV18 combines with J gene TRBJ1-5, with a tentative D call TRBD1 (6 bases). Germline CDR1 and CDR2: KGHSH and LQKENI. V was clipped by 2 bases and J by 4 bases, with 15 bases between them. The CDR3 totals 16 residues. The CDR3 spells CASSPGSRTDNQPQHF. The CDR3 nucleotides read TGTGCCAGCTCACCAGGTTCCCGGACAGATAATCAGCCCCAGCATTTT.

V usage is TRBV30 and J usage is TRBJ1-5; D remains ambiguous. CDR1 is GTSNPN, CDR2 SVGIG, per germline (reference sequence). Trimming shortened V by 0 bases and J by 3 bases, and 9 bases separated the two germline ends. The CDR3 spans 14 residues. The CDR3, as DNA: TGTGCCTGGAGTGTAGCGCCTTACAATCAGCCCCAGCATTTT. Its translation is CAWSVAPYNQPQHF.

On this clone: The same CDR3 arises from other DNA sequences in this sample as well. J is TRBJ1-2 and V is TRBV28, with D tentatively TRBD1 (6 bases). Germline CDR1 is MDHEN and CDR2 is SYDVKM. This CDR3 comprises 13 residues. Trimming shortened V by 1 base and J by 5 bases, and 8 bases separated the two germline ends. CDR3 sequence: CASSLLGGYGYTF. CDR3 coding DNA: TGTGCCAGCAGTTTATTAGGGGGTTATGGCTACACCTTC.